The 25 T cell receptor beta chains presented below share a single source sample, sequenced in a study of STAT5B mutations in CD4+ large granular lymphocyte leukemia. Only in-frame clones appear in the TCRdb table, and some are missing; sequencing was by immunoSEQ multiplex PCR. The repertoire holds almost 30,000 clones, with 65% to 80% as singletons. The specimen was CD4+ T cells from blood buffy coats. These receptors were collected from a human donor in good health.

The chain is built from TRBV10-3 and TRBJ2-1, with 13 bases aligning to TRBD2. The junction had 0 bases not matched to a gene; V was cut back by 6 bases and J by 7 bases. The length of the CDR3 is 13 residues. Germline V gene data show CDR1 as ENHRY and CDR2 as SYGVKD. The CDR3 reads CAIRLAGGNEQFF. The CDR3 bases are TGTGCCATCAGACTAGCGGGGGGGAATGAGCAGTTCTTC.

The chain combines TRBV4-3 with TRBJ2-5; 8 nucleotides match TRBD2. The germline V gene has CDR1 LGHNA and CDR2 YSLEER. V dropped 0 bases and J dropped 4; count of bases not matched to a gene: 7. The CDR3 runs 16 residues. CDR3 loop: CASSQDIGGGSETQYF. CDR3 sequence (DNA): TGCGCCAGCAGCCAAGATATCGGGGGGGGCTCAGAGACCCAGTACTTC.

The chain joins TRBV11-2 to TRBJ1-3, with TRBD1 as a possible D gene (5 bases). This CDR3 spans 15 amino acids. Trimming shortened V by 4 bases and J by 6 bases, and 16 bases separated the two germline ends. Germline V gives CDR1 SGHAT, CDR2 FQNNGV. The CDR3 here is CASSSRHPGKNTIYF. The CDR3 coding sequence is TGTGCCAGCAGCTCCCGTCATCCAGGGAAAAACACCATATATTTT.

The chain has TRBV5-1 and TRBJ2-3; D might be TRBD1 (6 bases). The V end lost 6 bases, the J end lost 5 bases, and 13 bases lay between the germline ends. This CDR3 has 13 amino acids. Germline V gene lookup returns CDR1 SGHRS and CDR2 YFSETQ. The DNA of the CDR3 is TGCGCCAGCACCACAGGGATGGGAGATACGCAGTATTTT. This translates into CASTTGMGDTQYF.

J is TRBJ1-3 and V is TRBV5-1; D remains ambiguous. With 0 bases removed from V and 0 bases from J, the gap between germline ends came to 10 bases. CDR3 length: 16 residues. Germline CDR1 is SGHRS and CDR2 is YFSETQ. CDR3: CASSLGSSNSGNTIYF. CDR3 DNA: TGCGCCAGCAGCTTGGGGTCTTCCAACTCTGGAAACACCATATATTTT.

The chain has TRBV4-2 and TRBJ1-6; D is ambiguous. V shed 0 bases and J shed 7 bases, with 10 bases lying between them. CDR1 LGHNA and CDR2 YNFKEQ come from the germline V gene. This CDR3 is built from 15 residues. CDR3 sequence (DNA): TGTGCCAGCAGCCAAGATACGGGAAGGAATTCACCCCTCCACTTT. It is translated as CASSQDTGRNSPLHF.

The V gene is TRBV15, the J gene TRBJ2-5; D is ambiguous. Germline assignment: CDR1 LNHNV and CDR2 YYDKDF (reference sequence). The V end was cut by 1 base, the J end by 4 bases, with 10 bases between. The CDR3 extends over 14 amino acids. The CDR3 DNA follows: TGTGCCACCAGCAGAGGGTTGGCGGCAGAGACCCAGTACTTC. Translation gives CATSRGLAAETQYF.

This clone has a single count. The rearrangement joins TRBV7-9 to TRBJ2-3; 14 bases align to TRBD2. CDR1 and CDR2 (germline): SEHNR, FQNEAQ (reference sequence). V dropped 4 bases and J dropped 2; count of bases not matched to a gene: 5. The CDR3 runs to 17 residues. CDR3 coding DNA: TGTGCCAGCAGCTGGGGACTAGCGGGGGCTTACACAGATACGCAGTATTTT. Its protein is CASSWGLAGAYTDTQYF.

The chain combines TRBV30 with TRBJ1-3; 9 bases match TRBD1. V lost 0 bases to trimming and J lost 0 bases; unmatched junction nucleotides: 3. Per germline, CDR1 GTSNPN and CDR2 SVGIG (reference sequence). The length of the CDR3 is 16 residues. CDR3 protein: CAWSVGTGYSGNTIYF. For the CDR3, the DNA is TGTGCCTGGAGTGTAGGGACAGGGTACTCTGGAAACACCATATATTTT.

The genes are TRBV7-2 and TRBJ2-7, with a tentative D call TRBD2 (7 bases). Germline values: CDR1 SGHTA, CDR2 FQGNSA. The CDR3 length is 15 residues. Trimming left V 1 base short and J 4 bases short, with 14 bases between. The CDR3 is CASSLGGGSQYEQYF. For the CDR3, the DNA is TGTGCCAGCAGCTTAGGCGGGGGCTCCCAGTACGAGCAGTACTTC.

The chain combines TRBV19 with TRBJ2-2, with a tentative D call TRBD2 (5 bases). Germline loops: CDR1 LNHDA, CDR2 SQIVND (reference sequence). V dropped 3 bases and J dropped 1 base, with 9 bases sitting between them. This CDR3 comprises 15 residues. CDR3 in DNA: TGTGCCAGTAGTATTGGTAGCGTGAACACCGGGGAGCTGTTTTTT. This codes for CASSIGSVNTGELFF. The variable domain in full, with the rest retrieved from reference TRBV19 and TRBJ2-2, is DGGITQSPKYLFRKEGQNVTLSCEQNLNHDAMYWYRQDPGQGLRLIYYSQIVNDFQKGDIAEGYSVSREKKESFPLTVTSAQKNPTAFYLCASSIGSVNTGELFFGEGSRLTVL.

The chain is built from TRBV9 and TRBJ2-5, with 8 positions matching TRBD2. In germline, CDR1 is SGDLS, CDR2 YYNGEE. The V gene end was trimmed by 0 bases and the J gene end by 4 bases; junction bases not matched to a gene: 5. The CDR3 is 15 residues long. The CDR3 coding sequence is TGTGCCAGCAGCGTAGGGCTAGCGGGCCCAGAGACCCAGTACTTC. Translated: CASSVGLAGPETQYF.

V is TRBV28 and J is TRBJ1-6; 11 bases align to TRBD1. CDR1 and CDR2 (germline): MDHEN, SYDVKM. The V and J ends lost 6 bases and 9 bases, in that order; junction bases with no gene match: 4. The CDR3 sequence is 14 residues long. This CDR3 reads CASRGTGGTSPLHF. The CDR3 DNA reads TGTGCCAGCAGGGGGACAGGGGGGACTTCACCCCTCCACTTT.

J is TRBJ2-6 and V is TRBV4-2; 7 nucleotides line up with TRBD2. Germline-derived CDR1 and CDR2 are LGHNA and YNFKEQ. The CDR3 runs to 16 residues. V trimming: 1 base; J trimming: 1 base; junction bases outside the gene matches: 1. In DNA, the CDR3 is TGTGCCAGCAGCCAAGTGGGGGGGTCTGGGGCCAACGTCCTGACTTTC. Protein: CASSQVGGSGANVLTF.

V gene TRBV6-6 combines with J gene TRBJ2-2; either TRBD1 or TRBD2 may fit D (5 bases each). CDR3 size: 12 residues. Between the trimmed V and J ends, which lost 6 bases and 7 bases, there was a span of 9 bases. Germline V gene lookup returns CDR1 MNHNY and CDR2 SVGAGI (reference sequence). The CDR3 sequence: CASRGTVGELFF. The CDR3 DNA follows: TGTGCCAGCAGGGGGACGGTCGGGGAGCTGTTTTTT.

V and J are TRBV27 and TRBJ2-5; 13 nucleotides align to TRBD2. Germline CDR1 reads MNHEY; CDR2 reads SMNVEV (reference sequence). V shed 2 bases, J shed 5 bases, and the junction held 8 bases outside the gene matches. The CDR3 has 17 residues. In DNA form, the CDR3 reads TGTGCCAGCAGTTTAGGACTACTAGCGGGGGGGCCGGAGACCCAGTACTTC. Translated, it gives CASSLGLLAGGPETQYF.

The gene calls are TRBV10-2 and TRBJ2-3; 9 positions match TRBD2. The V gene's germline CDR1 is WSHSY and CDR2 SAAADI. There are 15 residues in the CDR3. The junction had 5 bases not matched to a gene; V was cut back by 6 bases and J by 1 base. The CDR3 nucleotides read TGCGCCAGCAGCAGCCCTAGCGGGGGCACAGATACGCAGTATTTT. Amino acids: CASSSPSGGTDTQYF.

The V call is TRBV5-6, the J call TRBJ1-3, with a tentative D call TRBD1 (5 bases). CDR1 SGHDT and CDR2 YYEEEE come from the germline V gene. V lost 0 bases, J lost 7 bases, and 11 bases lay in between. The CDR3 covers 14 residues. The CDR3 loop reads CASSLVRQRNTIYF. DNA of the CDR3: TGTGCCAGCAGCTTGGTGAGACAGCGTAACACCATATATTTT. Full variable domain (remainder filled in from reference TRBV5-6 and TRBJ1-3): DAGVTQSPTHLIKTRGQQVTLRCSPKSGHDTVSWYQQALGQGPQFIFQYYEEEERQRGNFPDRFSGHQFPNYSSELNVNALLLGDSALYLCASSLVRQRNTIYFGEGSWLTVV.

The chain is built from TRBV6-4 and TRBJ1-1; D call uncertain. The CDR3 is 14 residues long. Germline loops: CDR1 MRHNA, CDR2 SNTAGT. Trimming took 3 bases from V and 1 from J, leaving 9 bases between them. The CDR3 spells CASSESDGNTEAFF. The CDR3 nucleotides are TGTGCCAGCAGTGAATCGGACGGGAACACTGAAGCTTTCTTT.

The chain couples TRBV7-2 to TRBJ2-5, with TRBD2 matching 12 bases. Germline V gives CDR1 SGHTA, CDR2 FQGNSA. J lost 4 bases, V lost 4 bases, and 4 bases had no gene match. This CDR3 region has 15 residues. The CDR3 coding sequence is TGTGCCAGCAGCTCTAGCGGGGGGGCCGCAGAGACCCAGTACTTC. Its protein product is CASSSSGGAAETQYF.

The chain couples TRBV27 to TRBJ2-1, with D possibly matching TRBD1 (5 bases). V lost 6 bases and J 3 bases, leaving 15 bases between the germline ends. The CDR3 runs to 15 residues. In germline, CDR1 is MNHEY, CDR2 SMNVEV (reference sequence). The CDR3 reads CASRRGIGDYNEQFF. CDR3 DNA sequence: TGTGCCAGCAGAAGGGGCATTGGAGACTACAATGAGCAGTTCTTC.

The rearrangement links TRBV28 to TRBJ2-2, with D perhaps given as TRBD1 or TRBD2 (5 bases each). CDR3 length equals 14 residues. V lost 7 bases and J lost 1, with 10 bases in between. The germline V gene has CDR1 MDHEN and CDR2 SYDVKM. The CDR3 here is CASNGALNTGELFF. In DNA, the CDR3 is TGTGCCAGCAACGGGGCGCTGAACACCGGGGAGCTGTTTTTT.

J is TRBJ2-2 and V is TRBV11-2; no clear D gene. Germline-derived CDR1 and CDR2 are SGHAT and FQNNGV. CDR3 length: 13 residues. Trimming took off 0 bases at V and 6 bases at J, with 5 bases between the two ends. For the CDR3, the DNA is TGTGCCAGCAGCTTAGAGGCAGCCGGGGAGCTGTTTTTT. Translation gives CASSLEAAGELFF.

V and J are TRBV19 and TRBJ2-3; 9 nucleotides agree with TRBD1. CDR1 and CDR2 (germline): LNHDA, SQIVND (reference sequence). The CDR3 is 17 amino acids. V lost 1 base and J lost 4; bases outside the gene matches: 9. CDR3 region: CASSIGGQGFYADTQYF. As DNA, the CDR3 is TGTGCCAGTAGTATAGGGGGACAGGGCTTTTATGCAGATACGCAGTATTTT.

The rearrangement uses TRBV29-1 and TRBJ1-4; D gene uncertain. This CDR3 has 10 amino acids. V gave up 7 bases and J gave up 8 bases, with 8 bases separating them. Germline V gene data show CDR1 as SQVTM and CDR2 as ANQGSEA. The CDR3 is CSGLWEKLFF. The CDR3 DNA reads as TGCAGCGGGTTATGGGAAAAACTGTTTTTT.